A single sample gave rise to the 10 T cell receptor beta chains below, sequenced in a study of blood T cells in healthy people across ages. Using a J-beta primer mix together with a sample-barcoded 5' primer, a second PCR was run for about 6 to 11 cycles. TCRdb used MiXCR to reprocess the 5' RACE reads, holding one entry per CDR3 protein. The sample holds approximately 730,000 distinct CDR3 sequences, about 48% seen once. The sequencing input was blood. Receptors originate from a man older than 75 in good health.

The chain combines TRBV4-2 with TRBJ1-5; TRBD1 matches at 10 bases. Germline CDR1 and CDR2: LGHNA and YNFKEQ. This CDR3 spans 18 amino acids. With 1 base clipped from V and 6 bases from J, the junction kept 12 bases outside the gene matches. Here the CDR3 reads CASSQVGLGTGESQPQHF. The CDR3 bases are TGTGCCAGCAGCCAAGTCGGCCTCGGGACAGGGGAAAGTCAGCCCCAGCATTTT.

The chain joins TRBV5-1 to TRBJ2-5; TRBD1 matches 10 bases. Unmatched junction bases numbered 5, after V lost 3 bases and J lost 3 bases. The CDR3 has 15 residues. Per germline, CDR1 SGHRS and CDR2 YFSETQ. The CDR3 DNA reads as TGCGCCAGCAGCTACCACGGGACAGGGGAAGAGACCCAGTACTTC. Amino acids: CASSYHGTGEETQYF.

The CDR3 DNA is TGTGCCAGCAGAGCTAGCGGGAGTCTCTACAATGAGCAGTTCTTC. Translating it yields CASRASGSLYNEQFF. This chain links TRBV12-3 or TRBV12-4 with TRBJ2-1; 10 positions match TRBD2. The CDR3 covers 15 residues. With V trimmed by 6 bases and J by 3 bases, 5 bases remained unmatched.

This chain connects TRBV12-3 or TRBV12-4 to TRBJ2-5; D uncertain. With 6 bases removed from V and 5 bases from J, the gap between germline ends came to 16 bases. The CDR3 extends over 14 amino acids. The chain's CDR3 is CASSPGPPSETQYF. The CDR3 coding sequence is TGTGCCAGCAGCCCCGGTCCACCATCGGAGACCCAGTACTTC.

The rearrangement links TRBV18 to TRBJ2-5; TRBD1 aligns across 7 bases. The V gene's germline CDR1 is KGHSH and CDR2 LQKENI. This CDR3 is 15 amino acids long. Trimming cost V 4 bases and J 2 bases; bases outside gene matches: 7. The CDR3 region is CASSRIGTEQETQYF. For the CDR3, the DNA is TGTGCCAGCTCACGGATAGGGACAGAACAAGAGACCCAGTACTTC.

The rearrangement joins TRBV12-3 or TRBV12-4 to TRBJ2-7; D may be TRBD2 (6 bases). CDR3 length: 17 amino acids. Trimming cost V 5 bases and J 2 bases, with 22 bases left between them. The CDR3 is CASSPLPGRTAAYEQYF. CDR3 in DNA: TGTGCCAGCAGTCCCCTCCCCGGGAGAACAGCCGCCTACGAGCAGTACTTC.

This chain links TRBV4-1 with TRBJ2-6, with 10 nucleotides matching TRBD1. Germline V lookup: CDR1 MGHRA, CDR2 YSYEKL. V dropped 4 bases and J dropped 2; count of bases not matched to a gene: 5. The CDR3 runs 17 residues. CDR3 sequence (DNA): TGCGCCAGCAGCCGCTCTGGACAGGGGGCTGGGGCCAACGTCCTGACTTTC. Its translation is CASSRSGQGAGANVLTF.

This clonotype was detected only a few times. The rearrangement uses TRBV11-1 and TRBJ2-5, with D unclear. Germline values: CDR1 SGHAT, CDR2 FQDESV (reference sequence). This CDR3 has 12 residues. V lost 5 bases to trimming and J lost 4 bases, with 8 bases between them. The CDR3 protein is CASSATPETQYF. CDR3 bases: TGTGCCAGCAGCGCAACCCCAGAGACCCAGTACTTC. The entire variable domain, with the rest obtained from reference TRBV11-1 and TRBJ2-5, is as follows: EAEVAQSPRYKITEKSQAVAFWCDPISGHATLYWYRQILGQGPELLVQFQDESVVDDSQLPKDRFSAERLKGVDSTLKIQPAELGDSAMYLCASSATPETQYFGPGTRLLVL.

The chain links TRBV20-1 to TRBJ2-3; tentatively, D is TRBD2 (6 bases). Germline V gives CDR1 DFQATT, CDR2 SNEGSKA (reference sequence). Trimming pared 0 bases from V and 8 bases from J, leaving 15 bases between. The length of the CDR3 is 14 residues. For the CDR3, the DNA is TGCAGTGCTAGAGATCTTCGGGGGTCGGGTACGCAGTATTTT. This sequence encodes CSARDLRGSGTQYF.

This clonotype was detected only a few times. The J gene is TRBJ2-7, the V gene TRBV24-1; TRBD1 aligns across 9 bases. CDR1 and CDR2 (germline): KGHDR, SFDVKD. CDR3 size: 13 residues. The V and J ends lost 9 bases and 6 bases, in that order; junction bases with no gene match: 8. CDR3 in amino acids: CATEGQGDPEQYF. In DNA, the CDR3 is TGTGCCACCGAGGGACAGGGCGACCCCGAGCAGTACTTC.